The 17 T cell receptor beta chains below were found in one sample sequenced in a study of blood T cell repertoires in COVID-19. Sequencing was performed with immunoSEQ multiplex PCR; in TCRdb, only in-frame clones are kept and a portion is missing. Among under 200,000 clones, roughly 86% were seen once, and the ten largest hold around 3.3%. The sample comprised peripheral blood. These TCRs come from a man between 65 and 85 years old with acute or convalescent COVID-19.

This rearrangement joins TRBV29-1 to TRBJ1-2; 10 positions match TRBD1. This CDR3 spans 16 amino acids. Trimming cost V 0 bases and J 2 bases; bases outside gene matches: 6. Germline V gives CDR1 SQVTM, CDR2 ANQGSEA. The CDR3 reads CSVEEGQGKGNYGYTF. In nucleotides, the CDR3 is TGCAGCGTTGAAGAGGGACAGGGGAAGGGGAACTATGGCTACACCTTC.

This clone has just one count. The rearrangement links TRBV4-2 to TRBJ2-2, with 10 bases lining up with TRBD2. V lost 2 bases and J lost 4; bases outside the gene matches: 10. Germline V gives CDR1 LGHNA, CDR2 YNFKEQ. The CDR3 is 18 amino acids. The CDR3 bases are TGTGCCAGCAGCCAATCTGGGGCTAGCGGGAGTTTCACCGGGGAGCTGTTTTTT. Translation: CASSQSGASGSFTGELFF.

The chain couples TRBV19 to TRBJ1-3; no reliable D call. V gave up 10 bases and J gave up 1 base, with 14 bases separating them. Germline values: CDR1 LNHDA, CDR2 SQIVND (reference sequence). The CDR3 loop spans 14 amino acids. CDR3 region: CATGEGVSGNTIYF. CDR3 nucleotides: TGTGCCACTGGAGAAGGAGTATCTGGAAACACCATATATTTT. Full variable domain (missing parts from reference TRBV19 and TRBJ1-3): DGGITQSPKYLFRKEGQNVTLSCEQNLNHDAMYWYRQDPGQGLRLIYYSQIVNDFQKGDIAEGYSVSREKKESFPLTVTSAQKNPTAFYLCATGEGVSGNTIYFGEGSWLTVV.

The CDR3 nucleotides are TGTGCGTCTAGCGGGAGGAACGAGCAGTACTTC. The encoded protein is CASSGRNEQYF. V gene TRBV6-5 combines with J gene TRBJ2-7; 11 bases match TRBD2. CDR1 is MNHEY, CDR2 SVGAGI, per germline. The CDR3 contains 11 residues.

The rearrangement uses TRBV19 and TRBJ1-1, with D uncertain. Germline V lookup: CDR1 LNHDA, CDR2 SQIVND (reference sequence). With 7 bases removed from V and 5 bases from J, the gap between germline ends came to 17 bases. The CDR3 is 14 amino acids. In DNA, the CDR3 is TGTGCCAGTAAGAAGTATCAAGAGGATACTGAAGCTTTCTTT. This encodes CASKKYQEDTEAFF.

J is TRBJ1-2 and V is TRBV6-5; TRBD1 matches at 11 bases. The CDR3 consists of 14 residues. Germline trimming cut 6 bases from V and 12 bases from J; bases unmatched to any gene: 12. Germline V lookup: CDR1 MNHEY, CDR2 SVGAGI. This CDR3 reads CASSPIRDRGRHTF. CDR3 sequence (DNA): TGTGCCAGCAGCCCAATCCGGGACAGGGGGAGACACACCTTC.

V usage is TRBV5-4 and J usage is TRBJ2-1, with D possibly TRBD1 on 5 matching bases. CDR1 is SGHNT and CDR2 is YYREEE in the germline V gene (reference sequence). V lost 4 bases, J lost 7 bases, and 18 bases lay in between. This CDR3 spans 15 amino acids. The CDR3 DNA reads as TGTGCCAGCAGCCTGACCTCCCAGGGTTGGAATGAGCAGTTCTTC. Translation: CASSLTSQGWNEQFF.

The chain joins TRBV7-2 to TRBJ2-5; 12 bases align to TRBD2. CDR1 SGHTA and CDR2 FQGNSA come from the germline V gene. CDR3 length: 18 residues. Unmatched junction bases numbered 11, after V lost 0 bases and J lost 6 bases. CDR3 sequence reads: CASSLAPLAGGLGKTQYF. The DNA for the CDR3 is TGTGCCAGCAGCTTAGCGCCCCTAGCGGGGGGGCTCGGGAAGACCCAGTACTTC.

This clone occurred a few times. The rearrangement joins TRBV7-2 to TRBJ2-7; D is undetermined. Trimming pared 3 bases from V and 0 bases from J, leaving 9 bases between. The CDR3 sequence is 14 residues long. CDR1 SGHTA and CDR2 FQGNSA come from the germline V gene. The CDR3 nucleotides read TGTGCCAGCAGCTTCGCCGGGTACTCCTACGAGCAGTACTTC. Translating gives CASSFAGYSYEQYF.

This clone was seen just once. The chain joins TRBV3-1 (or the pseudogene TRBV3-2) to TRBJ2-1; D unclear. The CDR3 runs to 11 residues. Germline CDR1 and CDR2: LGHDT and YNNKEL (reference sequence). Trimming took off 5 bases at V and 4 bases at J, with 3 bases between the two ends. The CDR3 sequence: CASSTYNEQFF. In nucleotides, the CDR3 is TGTGCCAGCAGCACATACAATGAGCAGTTCTTC.

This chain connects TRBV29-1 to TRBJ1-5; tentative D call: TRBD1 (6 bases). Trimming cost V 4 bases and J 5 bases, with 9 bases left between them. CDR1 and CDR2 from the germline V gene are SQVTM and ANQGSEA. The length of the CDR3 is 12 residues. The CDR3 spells CSVGAGDQPQHF. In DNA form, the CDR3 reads TGCAGCGTTGGGGCAGGGGATCAGCCCCAGCATTTT.

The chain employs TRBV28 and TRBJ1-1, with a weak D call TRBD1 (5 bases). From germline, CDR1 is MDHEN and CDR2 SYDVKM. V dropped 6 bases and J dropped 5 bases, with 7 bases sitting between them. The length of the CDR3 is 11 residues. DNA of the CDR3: TGTGCCAGCAGCAGGGTGACTGAAGCTTTCTTT. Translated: CASSRVTEAFF.

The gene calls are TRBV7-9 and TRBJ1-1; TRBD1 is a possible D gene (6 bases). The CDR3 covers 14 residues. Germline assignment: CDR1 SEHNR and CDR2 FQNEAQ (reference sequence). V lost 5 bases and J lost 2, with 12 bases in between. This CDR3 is CASSPQGGNTEAFF. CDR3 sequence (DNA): TGTGCCAGCAGCCCCCAAGGGGGTAACACTGAAGCTTTCTTT.

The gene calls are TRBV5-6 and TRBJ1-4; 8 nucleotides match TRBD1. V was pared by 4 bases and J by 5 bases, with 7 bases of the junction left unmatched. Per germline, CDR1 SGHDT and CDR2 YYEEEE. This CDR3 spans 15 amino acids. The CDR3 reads CASSRPGQDNEKLFF. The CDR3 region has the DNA TGTGCCAGCAGCCGACCGGGACAGGACAATGAAAAACTGTTTTTT. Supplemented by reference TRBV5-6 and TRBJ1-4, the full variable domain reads DAGVTQSPTHLIKTRGQQVTLRCSPKSGHDTVSWYQQALGQGPQFIFQYYEEEERQRGNFPDRFSGHQFPNYSSELNVNALLLGDSALYLCASSRPGQDNEKLFFGSGTQLSVL.

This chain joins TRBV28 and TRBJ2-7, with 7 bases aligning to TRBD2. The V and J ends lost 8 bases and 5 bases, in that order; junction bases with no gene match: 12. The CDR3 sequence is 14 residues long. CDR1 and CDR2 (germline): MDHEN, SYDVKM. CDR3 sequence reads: CASRGRGGRNEQYF. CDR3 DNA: TGTGCCAGCCGGGGGAGGGGAGGGCGGAACGAGCAGTACTTC.

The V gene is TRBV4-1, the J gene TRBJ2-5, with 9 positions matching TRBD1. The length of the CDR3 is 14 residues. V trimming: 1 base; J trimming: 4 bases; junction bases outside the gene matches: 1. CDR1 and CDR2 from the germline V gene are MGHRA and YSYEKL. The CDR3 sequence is CASSQADRGETQYF. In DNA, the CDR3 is TGCGCCAGCAGCCAAGCGGACAGGGGAGAGACCCAGTACTTC.

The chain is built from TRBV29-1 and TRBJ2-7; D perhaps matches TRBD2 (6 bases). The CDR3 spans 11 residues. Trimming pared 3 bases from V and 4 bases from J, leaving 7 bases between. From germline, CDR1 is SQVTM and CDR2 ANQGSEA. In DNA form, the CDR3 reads TGCAGCGTTGAGCGGGGTTACGAGCAGTACTTC. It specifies CSVERGYEQYF.